Presented here are 30 T cell receptor beta chains from one specimen sequenced in a study of T cells expressing NK-cell markers. Reanalyzing the 5' RACE reads, TCRdb keeps one entry per CDR3 protein, without DNA. The data include hundreds of thousands of distinct CDR3 sequences; the top ten clones carry 4% to 4.5%. What was sequenced was blood T cells: a sorted CD56 or NKG2C T cell subset, CD4+ or CD8+ T cells, or bulk PBMC T cells (not recorded which). The receptors originated from a woman between 18 and 70 years old in good health.

The chain couples TRBV11-1 to TRBJ2-3. The germline CDR1 and CDR2 sequences are SGHAT and FQDESV (reference sequence). This CDR3 comprises 12 residues. CDR3 sequence reads: CASSQTSDTQYF.

The V gene is TRBV7-2, the J gene TRBJ1-3. The CDR3 runs to 15 residues. Germline V gene lookup returns CDR1 SGHTA and CDR2 FQGNSA. The CDR3 region is CASSSIKTSGNTIYF.

The genes are TRBV7-8 and TRBJ1-6; the D call from TCRdb, TRBD1, cannot be confirmed without DNA. Germline lookup yields CDR1 SGHVS and CDR2 FQNEAQ. The CDR3 contains 16 residues. CDR3 loop: CASRGVDRTGSSPLHF. Supplemented by reference TRBV7-8 and TRBJ1-6, the full variable domain reads GAGVSQSPRYKVAKRGQDVALRCDPISGHVSLFWYQQALGQGPEFLTYFQNEAQLDKSGLPSDRFFAERPEGSVSTLKIQRTQQEDSAVYLCASRGVDRTGSSPLHFGNGTRLTVT.

This sequence joins TRBV7-6 and TRBJ1-4; the D call from TCRdb, TRBD1, cannot be confirmed without DNA. There are 15 residues in the CDR3. CDR1 is SGHVS and CDR2 is FNYEAQ in the germline V gene. CDR3 sequence reads: CASSPLEGGFGKLFF. The variable domain in full, completed from reference TRBV7-6 and TRBJ1-4, reads GAGVSQSPRYKVTKRGQDVALRCDPISGHVSLYWYRQALGQGPEFLTYFNYEAQQDKSGLPNDRFSAERPEGSISTLTIQRTEQRDSAMYRCASSPLEGGFGKLFFGSGTQLSVL.

The chain employs TRBV14 and TRBJ2-7. In germline, CDR1 is SGHDN, CDR2 FVKESK. CDR3 size: 17 residues. The CDR3 sequence: CASSQDFRTSNSYEQYF.

This chain connects TRBV9 to TRBJ2-3; TCRdb picks TRBD1, but there is no DNA to check that call. CDR1 and CDR2 from the germline V gene are SGDLS and YYNGEE. This CDR3 comprises 15 residues. The CDR3 protein is CASSAQNRGPDTQYF.

The rearrangement links TRBV5-1 to TRBJ1-3. The CDR3 extends over 13 amino acids. Germline loops: CDR1 SGHRS, CDR2 YFSETQ. The CDR3 loop is CASSQSSGNTIYF.

The chain couples TRBV6-2 or TRBV6-3 to TRBJ2-2; TCRdb picks TRBD2, but there is no DNA to check that call. The CDR3 consists of 16 residues. CDR1 is MNHEY and CDR2 is SVGEGT in the germline V gene. The CDR3 protein is CASRRLAGGDAGELFF.

This CDR3 reads CASSLDGGYNEQFF. The gene calls are TRBV7-2 and TRBJ2-1; the D gene TCRdb calls, TRBD1, cannot be checked with no DNA. Germline V CDR1 and CDR2: SGHTA, FQGNSA. The CDR3 runs 14 residues.

The rearrangement links TRBV11-2 to TRBJ2-1; with no DNA, the TCRdb D assignment of TRBD2 cannot be verified. Germline CDR1 reads SGHAT; CDR2 reads FQNNGV. The length of the CDR3 is 15 residues. The CDR3 loop is CASSTLAGGYGEQFF.

The genes are TRBV20-1 and TRBJ2-1; TCRdb's D call, TRBD1, is unchecked because there is no DNA. This CDR3 region has 18 residues. Germline assignment: CDR1 DFQATT and CDR2 SNEGSKA (reference sequence). The CDR3 here is CSARDSLDRTGRYNEQFF.

CDR3 protein: CASSSGLAGGSGNEQFF. This sequence joins TRBV11-2 and TRBJ2-1; TCRdb outputs TRBD2, but without DNA this stays unchecked. The CDR3 has 17 amino acids. Germline V gene data show CDR1 as SGHAT and CDR2 as FQNNGV.

V usage is TRBV15 and J usage is TRBJ2-7. Per the germline V gene, CDR1 is LNHNV and CDR2 is YYDKDF (reference sequence). The CDR3 has 15 residues. The CDR3 region is CATSRVPVSSYEQYF.

The CDR3 region is CSFQRGDYGYTF. The rearrangement uses TRBV29-1 and TRBJ1-2; lacking DNA, the TRBD1 call made by TCRdb goes unchecked. The CDR3 consists of 12 residues. Germline V gene sequence: CDR1 SQVTM, CDR2 ANQGSEA.

The V gene is TRBV24-1, the J gene TRBJ2-7; TCRdb returns TRBD2, unconfirmable since there is no DNA. CDR1 KGHDR and CDR2 SFDVKD come from the germline V gene. CDR3 length: 17 residues. CDR3 protein: CATSDSTSGRHSYEQYF.

The genes are TRBV5-1 and TRBJ2-7. The CDR3 is made up of 14 amino acids. Germline V gives CDR1 SGHRS, CDR2 YFSETQ. CDR3 protein: CASSSIGPSSEQYF.

This rearrangement joins TRBV20-1 to TRBJ2-1; TCRdb designates TRBD2, a call that cannot be tested without DNA. The CDR3 has 16 residues. CDR1 DFQATT and CDR2 SNEGSKA come from the germline V gene (reference sequence). The CDR3 loop reads CSARVRGLASYNEQFF.

The gene calls are TRBV6-4 and TRBJ2-2. Germline V CDR1 and CDR2: MRHNA, SNTAGT. The length of the CDR3 is 15 residues. CDR3 protein: CASRRSQVLTGELFF.

This rearrangement joins TRBV19 to TRBJ2-1; TCRdb names TRBD1, which stays unverified in the absence of DNA. This CDR3 is 11 amino acids long. Germline CDR1 is LNHDA and CDR2 is SQIVND (reference sequence). This CDR3 reads CASARTGEQFF.

The CDR3 loop is CSARDGGSHEQFF. The V call is TRBV20-1, the J call TRBJ2-1; with no DNA, the TCRdb D assignment of TRBD2 cannot be verified. The CDR3 is 13 amino acids. In germline, CDR1 is DFQATT, CDR2 SNEGSKA (reference sequence).

The chain recombines TRBV29-1 with TRBJ1-1. Germline V gene lookup returns CDR1 SQVTM and CDR2 ANQGSEA. The CDR3 is 14 amino acids. The CDR3 sequence: CSVEGLAANTEAFF. Using reference TRBV29-1 and TRBJ1-1 for the parts outside the CDR3, the full variable domain is SAVISQKPSRDICQRGTSLTIQCQVDSQVTMMFWYRQQPGQSLTLIATANQGSEATYESGFVIDKFPISRPNLTFSTLTVSNMSPEDSSIYLCSVEGLAANTEAFFGQGTRLTVV.

The rearrangement joins TRBV14 to TRBJ2-1; TCRdb lists TRBD1, though no DNA is available to test this call. Germline V gives CDR1 SGHDN, CDR2 FVKESK. The CDR3 contains 16 residues. The CDR3 is CASSHIGGYSYNEQFF.

V is TRBV7-9 and J is TRBJ2-1; TCRdb outputs TRBD2, but without DNA this stays unchecked. The CDR3 sequence is 15 residues long. From germline, CDR1 is SEHNR and CDR2 FQNEAQ (reference sequence). The CDR3 spells CASSLSAYIHNEQFF. The whole variable domain, remainder taken from reference TRBV7-9 and TRBJ2-1, is DTGVSQNPRHKITKRGQNVTFRCDPISEHNRLYWYRQTLGQGPEFLTYFQNEAQLEKSRLLSDRFSAERPKGSFSTLEIQRTEQGDSAMYLCASSLSAYIHNEQFFGPGTRLTVL.

This sequence joins TRBV7-2 and TRBJ2-1. CDR1 is SGHTA and CDR2 is FQGNSA in the germline V gene. The length of the CDR3 is 14 residues. This CDR3 reads CASSLDDYYNEQFF.

V gene TRBV3-1 combines with J gene TRBJ1-1; the D call from TCRdb, TRBD1, cannot be confirmed without DNA. Per germline, CDR1 LGHDT and CDR2 YNNKEL (reference sequence). The CDR3 has 15 amino acids. This CDR3 reads CASSQATGGDTEAFF.

This sequence joins TRBV28 and TRBJ2-1; TCRdb gives TRBD1 as the D gene, but with no DNA this cannot be confirmed. CDR3 size: 16 residues. The germline gives CDR1 MDHEN, CDR2 SYDVKM. The CDR3: CASSPLGTVGNNEQFF.

The rearrangement links TRBV6-2 or TRBV6-3 to TRBJ1-6. CDR3 length: 14 amino acids. Germline loops: CDR1 MNHEY, CDR2 SVGEGT. The CDR3 spells CASNPERENSPLHF.

The genes are TRBV28 and TRBJ2-4; TCRdb selects TRBD1, and the lack of DNA leaves this call unchecked. The germline gives CDR1 MDHEN, CDR2 SYDVKM. The CDR3 loop spans 17 amino acids. The CDR3 reads CASSSPPGKQAKNIQYF.

V is TRBV7-9 and J is TRBJ2-1; as DNA is missing, the TRBD1 call by TCRdb cannot be tested. The V gene's germline CDR1 is SEHNR and CDR2 FQNEAQ (reference sequence). The CDR3 spans 16 residues. CDR3 residues: CASSGGGTGSYNEQFF.

V and J are TRBV6-1 and TRBJ2-3. CDR3 size: 13 residues. Germline-derived CDR1 and CDR2 are MNHNS and SASEGT. The chain's CDR3 is CASRPRLADTQYF.